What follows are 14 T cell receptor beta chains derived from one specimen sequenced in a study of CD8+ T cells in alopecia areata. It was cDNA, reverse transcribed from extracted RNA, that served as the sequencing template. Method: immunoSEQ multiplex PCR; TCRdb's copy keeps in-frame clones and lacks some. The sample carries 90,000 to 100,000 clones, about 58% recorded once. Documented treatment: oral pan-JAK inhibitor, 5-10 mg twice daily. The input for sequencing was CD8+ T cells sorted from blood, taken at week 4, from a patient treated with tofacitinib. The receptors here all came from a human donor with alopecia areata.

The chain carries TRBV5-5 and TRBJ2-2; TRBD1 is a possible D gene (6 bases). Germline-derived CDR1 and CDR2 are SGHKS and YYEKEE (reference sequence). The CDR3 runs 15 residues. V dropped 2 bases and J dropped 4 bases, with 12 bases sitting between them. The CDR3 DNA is TGTGCCAGCAGCTTCGAGGGGGTGAGCACCGGGGAGCTGTTTTTT. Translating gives CASSFEGVSTGELFF.

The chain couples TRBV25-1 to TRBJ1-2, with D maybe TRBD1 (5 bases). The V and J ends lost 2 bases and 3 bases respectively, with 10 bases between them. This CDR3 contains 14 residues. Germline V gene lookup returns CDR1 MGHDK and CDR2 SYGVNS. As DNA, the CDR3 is TGTGCCAGCAGTGAAGGGGGTTCTTACTATGGCTACACCTTC. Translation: CASSEGGSYYGYTF.

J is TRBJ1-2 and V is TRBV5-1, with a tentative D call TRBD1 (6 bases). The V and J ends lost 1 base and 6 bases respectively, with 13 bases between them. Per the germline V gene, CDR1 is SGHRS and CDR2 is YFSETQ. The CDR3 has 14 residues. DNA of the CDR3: TGCGCCAGCAGCTTGCGGTCAGGGGACGATGGCTACACCTTC. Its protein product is CASSLRSGDDGYTF.

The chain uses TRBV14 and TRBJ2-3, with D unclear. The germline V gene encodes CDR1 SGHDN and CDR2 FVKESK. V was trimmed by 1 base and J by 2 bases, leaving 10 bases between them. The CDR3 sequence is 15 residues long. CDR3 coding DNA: TGTGCCAGCAGCCAAGGGGGATCGTACACAGATACGCAGTATTTT. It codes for CASSQGGSYTDTQYF.

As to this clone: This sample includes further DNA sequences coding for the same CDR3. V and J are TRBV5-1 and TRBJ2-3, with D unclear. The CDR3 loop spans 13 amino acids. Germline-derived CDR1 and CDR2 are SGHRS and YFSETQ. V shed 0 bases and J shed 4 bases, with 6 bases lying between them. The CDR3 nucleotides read TGCGCCAGCAGCTTGGTACCGGCAGATACGCAGTATTTT. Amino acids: CASSLVPADTQYF.

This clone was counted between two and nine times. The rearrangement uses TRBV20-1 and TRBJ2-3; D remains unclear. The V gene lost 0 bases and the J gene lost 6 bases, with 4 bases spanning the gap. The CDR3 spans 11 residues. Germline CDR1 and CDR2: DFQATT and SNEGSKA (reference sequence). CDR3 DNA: TGCAGTGCTAGAGACAGGGATACGCAGTATTTT. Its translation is CSARDRDTQYF.

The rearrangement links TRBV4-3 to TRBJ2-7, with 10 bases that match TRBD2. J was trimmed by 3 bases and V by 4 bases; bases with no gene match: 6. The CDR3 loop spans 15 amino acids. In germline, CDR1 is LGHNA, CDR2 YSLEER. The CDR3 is CASSLYGTSDYEQYF. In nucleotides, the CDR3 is TGCGCCAGCAGCCTGTACGGGACTAGCGACTACGAGCAGTACTTC.

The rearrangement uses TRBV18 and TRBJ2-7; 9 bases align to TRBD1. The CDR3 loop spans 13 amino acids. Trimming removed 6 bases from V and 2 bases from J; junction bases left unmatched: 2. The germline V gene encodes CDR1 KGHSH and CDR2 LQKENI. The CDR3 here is CASSDRGTYEQYF. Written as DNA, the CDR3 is TGTGCCAGCTCGGACAGGGGAACCTACGAGCAGTACTTC.

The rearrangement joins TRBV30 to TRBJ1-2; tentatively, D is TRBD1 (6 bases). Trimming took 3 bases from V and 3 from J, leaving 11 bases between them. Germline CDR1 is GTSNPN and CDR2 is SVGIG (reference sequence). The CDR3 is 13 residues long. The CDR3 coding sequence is TGTGCCTGGAGACCGACAGGAGACTATGGCTACACCTTC. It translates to CAWRPTGDYGYTF.

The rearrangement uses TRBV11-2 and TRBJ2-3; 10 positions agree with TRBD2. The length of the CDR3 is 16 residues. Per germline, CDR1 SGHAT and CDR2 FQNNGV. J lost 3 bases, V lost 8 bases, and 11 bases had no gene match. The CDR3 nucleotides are TGTGCCAGCTCTCTCGGGGGACTAGCGTCGACAGATACGCAGTATTTT. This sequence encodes CASSLGGLASTDTQYF.

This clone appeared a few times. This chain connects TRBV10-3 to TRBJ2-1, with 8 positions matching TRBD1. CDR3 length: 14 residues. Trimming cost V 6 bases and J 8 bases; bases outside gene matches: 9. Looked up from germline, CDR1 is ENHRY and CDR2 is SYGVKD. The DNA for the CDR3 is TGTGCCATCAGCGACAGGGGAGGTATCGATGAGCAGTTCTTC. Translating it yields CAISDRGGIDEQFF.

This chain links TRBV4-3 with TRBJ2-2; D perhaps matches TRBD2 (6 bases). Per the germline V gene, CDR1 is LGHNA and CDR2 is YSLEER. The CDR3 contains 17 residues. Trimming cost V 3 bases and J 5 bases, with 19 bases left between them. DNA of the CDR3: TGCGCCAGCAGCCAGGCCCTGGTAGGGGCGGGGACCGGGGAGCTGTTTTTT. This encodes CASSQALVGAGTGELFF.

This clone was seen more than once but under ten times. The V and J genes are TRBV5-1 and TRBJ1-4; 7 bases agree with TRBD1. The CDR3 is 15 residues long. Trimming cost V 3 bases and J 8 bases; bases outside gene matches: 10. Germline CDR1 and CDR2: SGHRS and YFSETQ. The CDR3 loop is CASSWDPGQSEKLFF. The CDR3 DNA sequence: TGCGCCAGCAGCTGGGATCCGGGACAGAGCGAAAAACTGTTTTTT.

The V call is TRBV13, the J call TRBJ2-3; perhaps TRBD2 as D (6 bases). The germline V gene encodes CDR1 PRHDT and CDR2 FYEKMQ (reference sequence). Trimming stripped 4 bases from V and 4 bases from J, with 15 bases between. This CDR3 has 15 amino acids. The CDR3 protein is CASSSPSGGSDTQYF. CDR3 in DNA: TGTGCCAGCAGCTCCCCCTCCGGAGGGTCAGATACGCAGTATTTT.